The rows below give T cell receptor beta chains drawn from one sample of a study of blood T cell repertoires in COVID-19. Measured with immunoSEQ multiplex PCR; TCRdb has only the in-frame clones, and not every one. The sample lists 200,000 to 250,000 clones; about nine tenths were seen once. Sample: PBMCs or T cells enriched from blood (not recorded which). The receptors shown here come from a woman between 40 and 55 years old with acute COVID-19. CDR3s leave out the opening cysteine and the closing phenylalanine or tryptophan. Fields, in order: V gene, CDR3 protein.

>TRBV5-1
ASSNRPGTGAGYT
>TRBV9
ASSTTGGGFLDTQY
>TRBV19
ASSETYRGREGYT
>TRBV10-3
AISESVKGSEAF
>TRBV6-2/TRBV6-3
ASSYSASGQLPEQF
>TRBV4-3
ASSQDASDSPTEAF
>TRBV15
ATSRDPQNSPLH
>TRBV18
ASSPLGQAPEAF
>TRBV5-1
ASSLGSGGVNTEAF
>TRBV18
ASSPSERGVAYNEQF
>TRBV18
ASSGDRDQPQH
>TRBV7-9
ASSSLTPLNTEAF
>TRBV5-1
ASSLVGGEAF
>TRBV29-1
SVGPVLPGGYT
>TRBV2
ASRQTLGGGGYT
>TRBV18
ASSFTLGANTGELF
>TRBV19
ASRLAGGPSTDTQY
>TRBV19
ASSPLGGGNEKLF
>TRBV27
ASSPSGGSGNEQF
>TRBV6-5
ASTLTGPLH
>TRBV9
ASSAELSVFNSPLH
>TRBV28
ASSPGDRGRFNNEQF
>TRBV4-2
ASSQTGTSGNNEQF
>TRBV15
ATSRDQFSDRVIRLASPLH
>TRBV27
ASGLREHYGYT
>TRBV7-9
ASSLGQTREQF
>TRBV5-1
ASSRDTAEAF
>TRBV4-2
ASSQDGPRGGPVTQY
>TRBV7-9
AGSSGVNYNEQF
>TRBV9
ASSAGQGQKETQY
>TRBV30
AWSGQTYTEAF
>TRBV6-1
ASSEFKVAGRSYGYT
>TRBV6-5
ATRGTENTEAF
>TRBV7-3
ASSPGPEENTIY
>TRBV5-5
ASSPARGNTEAF
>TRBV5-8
ASSWYSDYDTQY
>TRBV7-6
ASSLEGLAGGNEQF
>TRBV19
ASMGAAVNTGELF
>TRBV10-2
ASSPRGQGNYGYT
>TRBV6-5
ASKNPSPEEAF
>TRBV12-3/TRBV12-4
ASRTGNQPQH
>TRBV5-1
ASSLEGSYNSPLH
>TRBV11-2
ASSSDRGETQY
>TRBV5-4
ASSEGQGILNEKLF
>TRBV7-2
ASSFDRASNEKLF
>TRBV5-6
ASSLDAREVGYT
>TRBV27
ASRAAGGTSYEQY
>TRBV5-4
ASSLGTSTDTQY
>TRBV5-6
ASSLGELRRVASNEQF
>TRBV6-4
ASSDSRGGTDTQY
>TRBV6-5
ASSLGGGENSPLH
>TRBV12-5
ASAPGGTYEQY
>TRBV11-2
ASSLASRQGAEAF
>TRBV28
ASSGQGPYYGYT
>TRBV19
ASSVEQGIQSGYT